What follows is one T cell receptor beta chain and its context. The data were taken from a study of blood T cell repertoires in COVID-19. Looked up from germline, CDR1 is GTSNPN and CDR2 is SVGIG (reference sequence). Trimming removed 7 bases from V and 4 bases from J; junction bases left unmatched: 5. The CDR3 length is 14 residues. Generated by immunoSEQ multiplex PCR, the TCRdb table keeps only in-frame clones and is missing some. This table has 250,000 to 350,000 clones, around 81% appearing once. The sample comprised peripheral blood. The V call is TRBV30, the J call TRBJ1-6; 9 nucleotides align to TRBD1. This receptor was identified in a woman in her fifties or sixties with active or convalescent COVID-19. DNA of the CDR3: TGTGCCTTTTCACAGGGGGCGTATAATTCACCCCTCCACTTT. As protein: CAFSQGAYNSPLHF.